This TCR beta chain stems from a study of blood T cell repertoires in COVID-19. CDR3 length equals 15 residues. V lost 0 bases and J 3 bases, leaving 10 bases between the germline ends. The germline gives CDR1 SGHNT, CDR2 YYREEE (reference sequence). Sequencing was performed with immunoSEQ multiplex PCR; in TCRdb, only in-frame clones are kept and a portion is missing. The table lists tens of thousands of clones, approximately 89% of them singletons. The receptor comes from a woman in her forties or fifties with active COVID-19. The rearrangement uses TRBV5-4 and TRBJ2-1; a possible D gene is TRBD1 (5 bases). The sequencing sample was made of peripheral blood. The CDR3 DNA sequence: TGTGCCAGCAGCTTGGCTGGGGCCGGCTACAATGAGCAGTTCTTC. Protein product: CASSLAGAGYNEQFF.